A single sample is the source of the 29 T cell receptor beta chains below, sequenced in a study of blood T cell repertoires in COVID-19. Here immunoSEQ multiplex PCR was the method, and the copy in TCRdb shows in-frame clones only, minus some. The top ten clones hold more than 0.85% of a sample with some 97,000 clones, roughly 90% of them seen once. Sequenced: peripheral blood. The receptors originated from a man between 60 and 75 years old with acute or convalescent COVID-19.

The chain links TRBV5-1 to TRBJ1-2; maybe TRBD1 (6 bases). The CDR3 loop spans 15 amino acids. Trimming pared 4 bases from V and 3 bases from J, leaving 16 bases between. Germline V gene sequence: CDR1 SGHRS, CDR2 YFSETQ. The CDR3 DNA is TGCGCCAGCAGCCCCAGACAGGTGAAGGACTATGGCTACACCTTC. It is translated as CASSPRQVKDYGYTF.

V usage is TRBV10-2 and J usage is TRBJ2-3; 7 positions agree with TRBD2. With V trimmed by 1 base and J by 3 bases, 4 bases remained unmatched. The length of the CDR3 is 15 residues. Germline V gene lookup returns CDR1 WSHSY and CDR2 SAAADI. The CDR3 reads CASSEWLAVTDTQYF. DNA of the CDR3: TGCGCCAGCAGTGAGTGGCTAGCGGTGACAGATACGCAGTATTTT.

The chain uses TRBV2 and TRBJ2-3; D may be TRBD2 (6 bases). With 8 bases removed from V and 0 bases from J, the gap between germline ends came to 15 bases. Per the germline V gene, CDR1 is SNHLY and CDR2 is FYNNEI. The CDR3 has 15 residues. The CDR3, as DNA: TGTGCCAGCCTCGCCCGGGGGATAAGCACAGATACGCAGTATTTT. It specifies CASLARGISTDTQYF.

V gene TRBV24-1 combines with J gene TRBJ2-1; 12 bases line up with TRBD2. The germline CDR1 and CDR2 sequences are KGHDR and SFDVKD. The CDR3 length is 23 residues. V shed 0 bases, J shed 0 bases, and the junction held 17 bases outside the gene matches. The CDR3 region has the DNA TGTGCCACCAGTGATTTGAACAGGGTGGGGGGACTAGCGGGTCAAAGCTCCTACAATGAGCAGTTCTTC. It is translated as CATSDLNRVGGLAGQSSYNEQFF.

The chain combines TRBV5-4 with TRBJ1-1, with a possible D match to TRBD1 (5 bases). Germline-derived CDR1 and CDR2 are SGHNT and YYREEE (reference sequence). This CDR3 region has 18 residues. V gave up 1 base and J gave up 3 bases, with 22 bases separating them. CDR3 DNA sequence: TGTGCCAGCAGCTTGCCGAACAGGCGCGGGATTTGGGACACTGAAGCTTTCTTT. Translated, it gives CASSLPNRRGIWDTEAFF.

J is TRBJ2-3 and V is TRBV24-1, with a weak D call TRBD2 (5 bases). The V gene's germline CDR1 is KGHDR and CDR2 SFDVKD. This CDR3 has 15 residues. Trimming shortened V by 9 bases and J by 0 bases, and 15 bases separated the two germline ends. CDR3 DNA sequence: TGTGCCACCGGGGTCTGGACGGGGAGCACAGATACGCAGTATTTT. This encodes CATGVWTGSTDTQYF.

This clone was seen only once. The V gene is TRBV5-1, the J gene TRBJ1-6, with 9 nucleotides matching TRBD1. Germline lookup yields CDR1 SGHRS and CDR2 YFSETQ. This CDR3 has 16 residues. V trimming: 2 bases; J trimming: 7 bases; junction bases outside the gene matches: 7. The CDR3 sequence: CASSLSTGQGNSPLHF. The DNA of the CDR3 is TGCGCCAGCAGCTTATCAACCGGACAGGGGAATTCACCCCTCCACTTT. The complete variable domain, with remaining parts taken from reference TRBV5-1 and TRBJ1-6, reads KAGVTQTPRYLIKTRGQQVTLSCSPISGHRSVSWYQQTPGQGLQFLFEYFSETQRNKGNFPGRFSGRQFSNSRSEMNVSTLELGDSALYLCASSLSTGQGNSPLHFGNGTRLTVT.

The rearrangement links TRBV6-5 to TRBJ2-7; 10 bases map to TRBD1. There are 14 residues in the CDR3. V shed 4 bases, J shed 3 bases, and the junction held 3 bases outside the gene matches. CDR1 is MNHEY, CDR2 SVGAGI, per germline. The CDR3 DNA reads as TGTGCCAGCAGTTCGGGACAGGGGCACTACGAGCAGTACTTC. The encoded protein is CASSSGQGHYEQYF.

CDR3 nucleotide sequence: TGTGCCACCAGTGACCCAGGGGTGGGTCAGCCCCAGCATTTT. Amino acid sequence: CATSDPGVGQPQHF. The chain couples TRBV24-1 to TRBJ1-5; tentative D call: TRBD1 (6 bases). Trimming shortened V by 4 bases and J by 6 bases, and 12 bases separated the two germline ends. The CDR3 covers 14 residues. Germline lookup yields CDR1 KGHDR and CDR2 SFDVKD.

The V and J genes are TRBV19 and TRBJ2-3; 9 bases fit TRBD2. Germline CDR1 reads LNHDA; CDR2 reads SQIVND (reference sequence). The trim removed 3 bases at V and 5 bases at J, leaving 3 bases unmatched. The length of the CDR3 is 14 residues. The CDR3 sequence is CASSMREGLDTQYF. DNA of the CDR3: TGTGCCAGTAGTATGCGGGAGGGGTTAGATACGCAGTATTTT.

This rearrangement joins TRBV11-2 to TRBJ1-2, with TRBD1 identical over 7 bases. The J segment lost 1 base and the V segment lost 5 bases, leaving 7 bases of the junction unmatched. The CDR3 is 15 residues long. The germline gives CDR1 SGHAT, CDR2 FQNNGV. This chain's CDR3 is CASSHTGELNYGYTF. CDR3 nucleotides: TGTGCCAGCAGCCACACAGGGGAGCTTAACTATGGCTACACCTTC. The full variable domain, its missing parts supplied by reference TRBV11-2 and TRBJ1-2, is EAGVAQSPRYKIIEKRQSVAFWCNPISGHATLYWYQQILGQGPKLLIQFQNNGVVDDSQLPKDRFSAERLKGVDSTLKIQPAKLEDSAVYLCASSHTGELNYGYTFGSGTRLTVV.

The V call is TRBV6-5, the J call TRBJ2-2; 7 bases agree with TRBD1. The V and J ends lost 5 bases and 5 bases, in that order; junction bases with no gene match: 5. Germline CDR1 reads MNHEY; CDR2 reads SVGAGI. The length of the CDR3 is 14 residues. The CDR3 sequence: CASSRTGGTGELFF. The CDR3 DNA is TGTGCCAGCAGTCGGACAGGCGGGACCGGGGAGCTGTTTTTT.

The genes are TRBV28 and TRBJ1-2, with a possible D match to TRBD1 (6 bases). V was shortened by 2 bases and J by 8 bases, with 12 bases between the two germline ends. This CDR3 is 13 amino acids long. In germline, CDR1 is MDHEN, CDR2 SYDVKM. The CDR3 here is CASSLQGTRGYTF. For the CDR3, the DNA is TGTGCCAGCAGTTTACAGGGGACGCGAGGCTACACCTTC.

This sequence joins TRBV4-1 and TRBJ1-4; 7 positions match TRBD1. This CDR3 has 16 amino acids. V lost 2 bases to trimming and J lost 4 bases; unmatched junction nucleotides: 7. From germline, CDR1 is MGHRA and CDR2 YSYEKL. CDR3 in amino acids: CASSQLPGQFNEKLFF. The CDR3 bases are TGCGCCAGCAGCCAACTCCCGGGACAGTTTAATGAAAAACTGTTTTTT.

CDR3 nucleotides: TGTGCCAGTAGTATTGCGGCGGGGTCCTACAATGAGCAGTTCTTC. This sequence encodes CASSIAAGSYNEQFF. This sequence joins TRBV19 and TRBJ2-1; D may be TRBD2 (6 bases). Trimming took off 3 bases at V and 1 base at J, with 10 bases between the two ends. Germline CDR1 reads LNHDA; CDR2 reads SQIVND (reference sequence). CDR3 length: 15 amino acids.

The V call is TRBV19, the J call TRBJ1-2; D unresolved. V lost 3 bases, J lost 7 bases, and 15 bases lay in between. The CDR3 extends over 14 amino acids. CDR1 is LNHDA and CDR2 is SQIVND in the germline V gene (reference sequence). CDR3 DNA sequence: TGTGCCAGTAGTATCGGAGGCCCAGGTGGTGGCTACACCTTC. Its translation is CASSIGGPGGGYTF.

The chain combines TRBV5-4 with TRBJ1-3; D ambiguous. This CDR3 comprises 16 residues. Germline lookup yields CDR1 SGHNT and CDR2 YYREEE (reference sequence). Trimming removed 2 bases from V and 2 bases from J, with 14 bases in between. DNA for the CDR3: TGTGCCAGCAGCTTAAATGCGGGGAGAGCTGGAAACACCATATATTTT. It specifies CASSLNAGRAGNTIYF.

The genes are TRBV3-1 (or the pseudogene TRBV3-2) and TRBJ2-7, with D unresolved. V lost 5 bases and J lost 1, with 9 bases in between. The CDR3 spans 13 residues. Germline V gene data show CDR1 as LGHDT and CDR2 as YNNKEL (reference sequence). This CDR3 reads CASSATGSYEQYF. For the CDR3, the DNA is TGTGCCAGCAGCGCGACTGGATCCTACGAGCAGTACTTC.

J is TRBJ1-6 and V is TRBV2; 8 positions match TRBD1. V was clipped by 6 bases and J by 7 bases; unmatched bases: 11. The CDR3 spans 16 residues. Germline assignment: CDR1 SNHLY and CDR2 FYNNEI. The CDR3 DNA reads as TGTGCCAGCAGCGATTTAGACAGGGGAGCAAATTCACCCCTCCACTTT. The encoded protein is CASSDLDRGANSPLHF.

The rearrangement links TRBV20-1 to TRBJ2-3, with a weak D call TRBD1 (7 bases). The V gene lost 3 bases and the J gene lost 0 bases, with 13 bases spanning the gap. The germline V gene encodes CDR1 DFQATT and CDR2 SNEGSKA (reference sequence). This CDR3 comprises 15 residues. CDR3 protein: CSASKGAGSTDTQYF. Here the CDR3 DNA reads TGCAGTGCTAGTAAGGGGGCGGGGAGCACAGATACGCAGTATTTT.

J is TRBJ1-6 and V is TRBV6-6, with 7 bases that match TRBD1. Germline V gene sequence: CDR1 MNHNY, CDR2 SVGAGI (reference sequence). Germline trimming cut 6 bases from V and 10 bases from J; bases unmatched to any gene: 0. This CDR3 comprises 11 residues. The CDR3 sequence: CASRTGSPLHF. The CDR3 region has the DNA TGTGCCAGCAGGACAGGGTCACCCCTCCACTTT.

The J gene is TRBJ2-1, the V gene TRBV7-2, with TRBD2 matching over 9 bases. Germline V gene data show CDR1 as SGHTA and CDR2 as FQGNSA. V lost 2 bases to trimming and J lost 8 bases; unmatched junction nucleotides: 4. The CDR3 length is 14 residues. The CDR3 DNA reads TGTGCCAGCAGCTTAATAGCGGGAGTCCATGAGCAGTTCTTC. It yields the protein CASSLIAGVHEQFF.

The V and J genes are TRBV19 and TRBJ2-4; tentative D call: TRBD1 (6 bases). The CDR3 is 13 amino acids. Germline V lookup: CDR1 LNHDA, CDR2 SQIVND (reference sequence). Trimming shortened V by 3 bases and J by 5 bases, and 8 bases separated the two germline ends. The CDR3 here is CASSMSGENIQYF. The CDR3, as DNA: TGTGCCAGTAGTATGTCAGGGGAAAACATTCAGTACTTC.

The chain combines TRBV6-6 with TRBJ1-5, with D unresolved. Germline values: CDR1 MNHNY, CDR2 SVGAGI (reference sequence). This CDR3 region has 16 residues. V lost 4 bases to trimming and J lost 0 bases, with 13 bases between them. This chain's CDR3 is CASSSHLRDSNQPQHF. The CDR3 DNA sequence: TGTGCCAGCAGTTCTCACCTGAGGGATAGCAATCAGCCCCAGCATTTT.

The chain uses TRBV5-1 and TRBJ2-2; maybe TRBD2 (7 bases). V gave up 0 bases and J gave up 3 bases, with 18 bases separating them. The CDR3 consists of 18 residues. From germline, CDR1 is SGHRS and CDR2 YFSETQ. Written as DNA, the CDR3 is TGCGCCAGCAGCTTGGCCATGGGGGGGCGCCTGGACACCGGGGAGCTGTTTTTT. The encoded protein is CASSLAMGGRLDTGELFF.

This clone was seen a single time. The genes are TRBV24-1 and TRBJ2-1; D gene unclear. The CDR3 runs to 12 residues. The V gene lost 1 base and the J gene lost 6 bases, with 3 bases spanning the gap. The germline V gene has CDR1 KGHDR and CDR2 SFDVKD. The CDR3 reads CATSDFGNEQFF. In nucleotides, the CDR3 is TGTGCCACCAGTGATTTCGGCAATGAGCAGTTCTTC.

The chain has TRBV5-5 and TRBJ1-1; the D is unclear. The germline V and J ends were trimmed by 3 bases and 1 base, with 10 bases remaining between them. The CDR3 loop spans 14 amino acids. CDR1 and CDR2 from the germline V gene are SGHKS and YYEKEE (reference sequence). In nucleotides, the CDR3 is TGTGCCAGCAGCTCGATCCGGGGGAACACTGAAGCTTTCTTT. Protein sequence: CASSSIRGNTEAFF.

This chain uses TRBV7-3 with TRBJ1-1; TRBD1 agrees at 7 bases. This CDR3 comprises 14 residues. The junction had 3 bases not matched to a gene; V was cut back by 4 bases and J by 1 base. CDR1 is SGHTA, CDR2 FQGTGA, per germline. The CDR3 coding sequence is TGTGCCAGCAGCTCTGGACAGGAGAACACTGAAGCTTTCTTT. Translation: CASSSGQENTEAFF.

This chain uses TRBV28 with TRBJ1-2; no reliable D call. Germline V CDR1 and CDR2: MDHEN, SYDVKM. V dropped 5 bases and J dropped 8 bases, with 9 bases sitting between them. CDR3 size: 11 residues. The CDR3 loop reads CASSIRAGYTF. DNA for the CDR3: TGTGCCAGCAGTATTAGAGCGGGCTACACCTTC.